This TCR beta chain is from a study of shared clonotypes between healthy human individuals. Genomic DNA from each subset was divided evenly over several immunoSEQ plates. The assay was immunoSEQ multiplex PCR, and TCRdb's table has in-frame clones only and misses some. The table lists more than 550,000 clones, 90% to 95% of them singletons. Naive CD8 cells comprised CD45RO-negative, CCR7-positively selected cells, excluding terminally differentiated effector memory CD45RA+ cells. The V and J ends lost 10 bases and 4 bases respectively, with 3 bases between them. Germline loops: CDR1 MDHEN, CDR2 SYDVKM. The CDR3 covers 9 residues.

The source of this sequence is a man aged 30 to 45 in good health. Sequenced input: naive CD8+ T cells sorted from blood. V gene TRBV28 combines with J gene TRBJ2-3; D ambiguous. The CDR3 loop is CAIPDTQYF. As DNA, the CDR3 is TGTGCCATCCCAGATACGCAGTATTTT.